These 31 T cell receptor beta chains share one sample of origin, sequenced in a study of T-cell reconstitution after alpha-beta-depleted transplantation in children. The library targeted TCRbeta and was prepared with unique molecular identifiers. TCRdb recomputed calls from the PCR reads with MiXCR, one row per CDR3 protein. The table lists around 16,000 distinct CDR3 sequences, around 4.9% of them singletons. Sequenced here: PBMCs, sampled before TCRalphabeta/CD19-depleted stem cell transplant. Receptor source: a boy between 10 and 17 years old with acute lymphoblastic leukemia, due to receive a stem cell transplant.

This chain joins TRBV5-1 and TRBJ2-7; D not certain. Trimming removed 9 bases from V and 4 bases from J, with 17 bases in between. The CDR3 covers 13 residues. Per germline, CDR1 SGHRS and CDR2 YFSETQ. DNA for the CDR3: TGCGCCACCAGGCCCCCAGGCGTATACGAGCAGTACTTC. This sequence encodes CATRPPGVYEQYF. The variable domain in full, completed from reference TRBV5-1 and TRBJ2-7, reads KAGVTQTPRYLIKTRGQQVTLSCSPISGHRSVSWYQQTPGQGLQFLFEYFSETQRNKGNFPGRFSGRQFSNSRSEMNVSTLELGDSALYLCATRPPGVYEQYFGPGTRLTVT.

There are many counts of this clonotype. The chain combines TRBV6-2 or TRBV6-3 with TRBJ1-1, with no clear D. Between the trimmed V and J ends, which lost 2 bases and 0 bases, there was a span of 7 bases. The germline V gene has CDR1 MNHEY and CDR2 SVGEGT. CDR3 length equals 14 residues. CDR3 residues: CASSYRTLNTEAFF. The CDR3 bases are TGTGCCAGCAGTTACAGGACCCTGAACACTGAAGCTTTCTTT.

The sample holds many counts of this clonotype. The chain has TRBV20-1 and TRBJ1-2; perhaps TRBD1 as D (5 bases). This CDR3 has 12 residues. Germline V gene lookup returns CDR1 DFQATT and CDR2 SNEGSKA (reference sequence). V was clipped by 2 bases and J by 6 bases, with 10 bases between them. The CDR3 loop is CSARRGFDGYTF. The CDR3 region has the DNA TGCAGTGCTAGACGGGGGTTTGATGGCTACACCTTC.

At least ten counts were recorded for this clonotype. CDR3 bases: TGTGCCAGCAGTAGACAAGGAGGCGAAGCTTTCTTT. Translation: CASSRQGGEAFF. This rearrangement joins TRBV6-5 to TRBJ1-1; D is ambiguous. V lost 5 bases and J 8 bases, leaving 12 bases between the germline ends. The CDR3 consists of 12 residues. Germline CDR1 MNHEY, CDR2 SVGAGI.

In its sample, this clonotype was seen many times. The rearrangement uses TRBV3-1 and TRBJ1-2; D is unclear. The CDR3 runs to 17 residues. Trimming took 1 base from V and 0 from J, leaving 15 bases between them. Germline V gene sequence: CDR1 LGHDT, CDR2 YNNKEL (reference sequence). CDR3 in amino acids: CASSQAPGKVANYGYTF. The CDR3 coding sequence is TGTGCCAGCAGCCAAGCCCCCGGGAAGGTGGCTAACTATGGCTACACCTTC.

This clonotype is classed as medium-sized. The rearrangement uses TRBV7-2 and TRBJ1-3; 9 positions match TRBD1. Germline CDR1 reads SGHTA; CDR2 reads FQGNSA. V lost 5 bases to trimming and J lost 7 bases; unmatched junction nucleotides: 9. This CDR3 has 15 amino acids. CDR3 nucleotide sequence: TGTGCCAGCAGCCTGGACAGGGGAACGGGCAACACCATATATTTT. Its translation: CASSLDRGTGNTIYF. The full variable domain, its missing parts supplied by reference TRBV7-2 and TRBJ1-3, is GAGVSQSPSNKVTEKGKDVELRCDPISGHTALYWYRQSLGQGLEFLIYFQGNSAPDKSGLPSDRFSAERTGGSVSTLTIQRTQQEDSAVYLCASSLDRGTGNTIYFGEGSWLTVV.

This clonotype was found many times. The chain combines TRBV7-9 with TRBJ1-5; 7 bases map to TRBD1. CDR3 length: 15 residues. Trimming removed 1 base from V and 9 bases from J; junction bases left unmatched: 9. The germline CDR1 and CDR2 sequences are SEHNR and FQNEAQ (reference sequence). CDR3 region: CASSLGSGTAGPQHF. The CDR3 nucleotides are TGTGCCAGCAGCTTAGGGTCGGGGACAGCCGGGCCCCAGCATTTT.

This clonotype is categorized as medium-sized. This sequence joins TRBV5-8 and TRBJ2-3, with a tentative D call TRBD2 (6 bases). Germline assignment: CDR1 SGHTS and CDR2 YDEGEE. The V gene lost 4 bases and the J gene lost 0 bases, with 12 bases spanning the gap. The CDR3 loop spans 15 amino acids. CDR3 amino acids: CASSPGTWSTDTQYF. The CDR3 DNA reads TGTGCCAGCAGCCCCGGGACTTGGAGCACAGATACGCAGTATTTT.

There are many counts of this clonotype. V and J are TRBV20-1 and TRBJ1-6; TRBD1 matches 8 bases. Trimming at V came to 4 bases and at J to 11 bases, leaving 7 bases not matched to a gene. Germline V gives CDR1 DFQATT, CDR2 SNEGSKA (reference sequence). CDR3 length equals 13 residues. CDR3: CSATGGVRPPLHF. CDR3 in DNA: TGCAGTGCTACAGGGGGCGTCCGTCCACCCCTCCACTTT.

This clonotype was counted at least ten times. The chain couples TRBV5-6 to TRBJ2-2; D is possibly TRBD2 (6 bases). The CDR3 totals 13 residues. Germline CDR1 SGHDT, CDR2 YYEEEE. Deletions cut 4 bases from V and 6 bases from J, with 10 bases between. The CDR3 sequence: CASSRTSPGELFF. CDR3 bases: TGTGCCAGCAGCAGAACTAGCCCCGGGGAGCTGTTTTTT.

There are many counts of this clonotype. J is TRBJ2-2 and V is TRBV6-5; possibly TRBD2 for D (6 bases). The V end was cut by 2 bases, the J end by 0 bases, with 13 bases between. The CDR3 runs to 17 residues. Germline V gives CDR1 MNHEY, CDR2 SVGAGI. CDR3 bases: TGTGCCAGCAGTTACCGGGCGCGGGGTTCGAACACCGGGGAGCTGTTTTTT. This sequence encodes CASSYRARGSNTGELFF.

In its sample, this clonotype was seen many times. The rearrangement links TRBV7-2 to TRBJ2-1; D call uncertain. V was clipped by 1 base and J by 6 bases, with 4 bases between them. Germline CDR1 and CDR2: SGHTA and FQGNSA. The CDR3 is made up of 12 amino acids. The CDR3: CASSLVSNEQFF. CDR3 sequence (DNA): TGTGCCAGCAGCTTAGTTTCCAATGAGCAGTTCTTC.

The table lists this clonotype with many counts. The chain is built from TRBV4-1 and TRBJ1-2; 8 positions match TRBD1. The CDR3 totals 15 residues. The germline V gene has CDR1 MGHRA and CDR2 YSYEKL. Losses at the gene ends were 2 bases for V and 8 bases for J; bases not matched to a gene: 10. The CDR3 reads CASSQLQQGGWGYTF. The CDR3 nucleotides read TGCGCCAGCAGCCAACTCCAACAGGGGGGTTGGGGCTACACCTTC.

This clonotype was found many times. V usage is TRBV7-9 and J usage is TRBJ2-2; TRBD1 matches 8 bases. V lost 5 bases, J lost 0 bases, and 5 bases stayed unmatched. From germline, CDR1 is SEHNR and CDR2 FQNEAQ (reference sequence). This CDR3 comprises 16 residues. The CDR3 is CASSDQGAPNTGELFF. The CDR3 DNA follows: TGTGCCAGCAGCGACCAGGGGGCCCCGAACACCGGGGAGCTGTTTTTT.

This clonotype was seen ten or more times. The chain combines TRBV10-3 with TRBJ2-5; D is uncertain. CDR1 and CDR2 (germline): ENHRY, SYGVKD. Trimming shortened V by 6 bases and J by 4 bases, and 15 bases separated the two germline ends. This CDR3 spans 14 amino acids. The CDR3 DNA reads TGTGCCATCAGAGTAGGGCCCCCCACAGAGACCCAGTACTTC. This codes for CAIRVGPPTETQYF.

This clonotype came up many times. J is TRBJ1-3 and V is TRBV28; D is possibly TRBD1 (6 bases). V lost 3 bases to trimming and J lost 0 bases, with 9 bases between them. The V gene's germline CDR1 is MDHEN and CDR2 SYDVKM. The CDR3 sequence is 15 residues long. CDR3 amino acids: CASSLGANSGNTIYF. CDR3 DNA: TGTGCCAGCAGTTTGGGGGCTAACTCTGGAAACACCATATATTTT.

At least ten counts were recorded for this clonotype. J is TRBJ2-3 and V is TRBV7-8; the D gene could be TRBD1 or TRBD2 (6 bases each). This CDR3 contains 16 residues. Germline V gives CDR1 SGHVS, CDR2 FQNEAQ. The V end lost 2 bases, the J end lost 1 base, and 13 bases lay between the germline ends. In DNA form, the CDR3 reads TGTGCCAGCAGCTTATTTCCGGGGGCAGGCACAGATACGCAGTATTTT. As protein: CASSLFPGAGTDTQYF.

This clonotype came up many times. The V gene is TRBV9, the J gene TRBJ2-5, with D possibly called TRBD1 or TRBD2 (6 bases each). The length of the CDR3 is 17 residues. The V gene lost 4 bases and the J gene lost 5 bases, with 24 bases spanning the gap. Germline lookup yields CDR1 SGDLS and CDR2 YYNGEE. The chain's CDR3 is CASSQDRGRGIVETQYF. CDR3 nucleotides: TGTGCCAGCAGCCAGGACCGGGGGCGAGGGATTGTTGAGACCCAGTACTTC.

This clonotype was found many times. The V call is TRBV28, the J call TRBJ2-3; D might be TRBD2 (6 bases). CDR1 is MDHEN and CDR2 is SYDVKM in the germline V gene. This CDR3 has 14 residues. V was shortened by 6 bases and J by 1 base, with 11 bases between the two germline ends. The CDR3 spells CASRDGGGTDTQYF. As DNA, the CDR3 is TGTGCCAGCAGGGATGGAGGGGGCACAGATACGCAGTATTTT.

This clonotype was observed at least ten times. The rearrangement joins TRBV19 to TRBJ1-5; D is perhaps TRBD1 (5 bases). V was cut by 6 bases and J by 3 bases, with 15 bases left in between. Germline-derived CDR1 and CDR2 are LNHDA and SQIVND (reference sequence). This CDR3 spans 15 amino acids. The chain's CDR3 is CASRKGLLDNQPQHF. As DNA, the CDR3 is TGTGCCAGTAGAAAGGGGCTTCTTGACAATCAGCCCCAGCATTTT.

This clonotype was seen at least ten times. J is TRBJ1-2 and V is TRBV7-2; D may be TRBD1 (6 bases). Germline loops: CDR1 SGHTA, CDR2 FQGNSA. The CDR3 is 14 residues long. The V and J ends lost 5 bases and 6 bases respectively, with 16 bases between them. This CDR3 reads CASSPTQGTDGYTF. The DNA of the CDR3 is TGTGCCAGCAGCCCGACGCAGGGGACGGATGGCTACACCTTC.

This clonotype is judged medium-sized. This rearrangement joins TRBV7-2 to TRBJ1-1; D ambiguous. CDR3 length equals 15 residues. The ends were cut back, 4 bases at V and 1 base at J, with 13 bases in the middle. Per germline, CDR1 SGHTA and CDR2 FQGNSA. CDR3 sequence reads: CASSSTVQANTEAFF. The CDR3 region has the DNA TGTGCCAGCAGCTCCACCGTTCAGGCGAACACTGAAGCTTTCTTT.

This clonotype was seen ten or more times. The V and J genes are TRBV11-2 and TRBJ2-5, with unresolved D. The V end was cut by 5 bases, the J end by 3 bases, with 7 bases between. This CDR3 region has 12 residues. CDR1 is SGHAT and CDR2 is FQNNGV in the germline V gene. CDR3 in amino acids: CASSPTKETQYF. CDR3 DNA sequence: TGTGCCAGCAGCCCCACCAAAGAGACCCAGTACTTC. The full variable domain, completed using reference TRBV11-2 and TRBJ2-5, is EAGVAQSPRYKIIEKRQSVAFWCNPISGHATLYWYQQILGQGPKLLIQFQNNGVVDDSQLPKDRFSAERLKGVDSTLKIQPAKLEDSAVYLCASSPTKETQYFGPGTRLLVL.

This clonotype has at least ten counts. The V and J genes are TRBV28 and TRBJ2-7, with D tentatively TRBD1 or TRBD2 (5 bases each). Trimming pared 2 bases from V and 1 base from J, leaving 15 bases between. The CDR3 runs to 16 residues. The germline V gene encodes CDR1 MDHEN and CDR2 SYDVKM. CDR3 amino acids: CASSLDVGVFSYEQYF. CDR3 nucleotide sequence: TGTGCCAGCAGTTTAGATGTGGGGGTTTTTTCCTACGAGCAGTACTTC.

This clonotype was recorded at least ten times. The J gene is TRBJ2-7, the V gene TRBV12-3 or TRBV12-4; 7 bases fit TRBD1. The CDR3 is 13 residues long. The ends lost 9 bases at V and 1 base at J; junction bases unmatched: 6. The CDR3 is CASRDRESYEQYF. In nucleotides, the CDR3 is TGTGCCAGTCGAGACAGGGAATCCTACGAGCAGTACTTC.

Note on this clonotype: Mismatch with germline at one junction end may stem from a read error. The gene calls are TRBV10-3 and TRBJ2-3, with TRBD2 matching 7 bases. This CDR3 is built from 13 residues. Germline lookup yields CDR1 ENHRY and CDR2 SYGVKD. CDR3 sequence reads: CAVRLASTDTQYF. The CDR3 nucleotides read TGTGCCGTCAGACTAGCAAGCACAGATACGCAGTATTTT.

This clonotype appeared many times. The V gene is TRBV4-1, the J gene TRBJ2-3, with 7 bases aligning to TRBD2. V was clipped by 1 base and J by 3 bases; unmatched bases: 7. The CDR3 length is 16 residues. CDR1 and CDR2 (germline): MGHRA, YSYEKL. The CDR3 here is CASSQGRGAGTDTQYF. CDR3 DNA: TGCGCCAGCAGCCAAGGGAGAGGAGCGGGGACAGATACGCAGTATTTT.

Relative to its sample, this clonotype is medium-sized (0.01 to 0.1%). In nucleotides, the CDR3 is TGTGCCAGCAGCGAAGGACAGGGCCCTTCCTACGAGCAGTACTTC. Amino acids: CASSEGQGPSYEQYF. This chain uses TRBV7-8 with TRBJ2-7, with TRBD1 matching over 8 bases. V was clipped by 5 bases and J by 1 base; unmatched bases: 7. The length of the CDR3 is 15 residues. In germline, CDR1 is SGHVS, CDR2 FQNEAQ.

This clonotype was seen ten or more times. CDR3 loop: CASAQGGGTEAFF. In DNA, the CDR3 is TGTGCCAGCGCACAGGGAGGCGGCACTGAAGCTTTCTTT. The chain has TRBV6-5 and TRBJ1-1; D is perhaps TRBD1 (6 bases). There are 13 residues in the CDR3. V gave up 8 bases and J gave up 4 bases, with 14 bases separating them. The germline V gene encodes CDR1 MNHEY and CDR2 SVGAGI.

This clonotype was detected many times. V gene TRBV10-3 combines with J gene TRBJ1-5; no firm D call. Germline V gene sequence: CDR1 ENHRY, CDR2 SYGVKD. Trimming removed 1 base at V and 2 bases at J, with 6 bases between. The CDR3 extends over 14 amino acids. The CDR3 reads CAISEFGGNQPQHF. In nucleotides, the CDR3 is TGTGCCATCAGTGAGTTTGGCGGCAATCAGCCCCAGCATTTT.

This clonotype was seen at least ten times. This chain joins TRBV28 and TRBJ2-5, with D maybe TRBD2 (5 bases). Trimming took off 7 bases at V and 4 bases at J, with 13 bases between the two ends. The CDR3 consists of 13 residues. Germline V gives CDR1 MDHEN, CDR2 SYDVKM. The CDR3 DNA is TGTGCCAGCACCCCGGGATTTGGAGAGACCCAGTACTTC. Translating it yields CASTPGFGETQYF.